These T cell receptor beta chains were read from a single sample in a study of T-cell reconstitution after alpha-beta-depleted transplantation in children. TCRdb reprocessed the PCR reads via MiXCR and lists one record per CDR3 protein. The sample records about 440,000 distinct CDR3 sequences, roughly 44% being singletons. The sequences come from PBMCs, collected before TCRalphabeta/CD19-depleted stem cell transplant. The receptors derive from a girl aged 2-10 years with aplastic anemia, due to receive a stem cell transplant. The CDR3 runs from the conserved cysteine through the conserved F or W. The D gene is left open where the match is weak. The size entry is marked missing in some rows and otherwise reads once, few, many or a size class.

d_gene	j_gene	v_gene	abundance	CDR3aa	CDR3nt
.	TRBJ2-5	TRBV7-9	.	CASTSDPQETQYF	TGTGCCAGCACCTCAGACCCGCAAGAGACCCAGTACTTC
TRBD1	TRBJ1-5	TRBV20-1	many	CSARVAGGEWSNQPQHF	TGCAGTGCTAGAGTTGCAGGGGGCGAGTGGAGCAATCAGCCCCAGCATTTT
.	TRBJ1-6	TRBV3-1	.	CASSQEAGFGPLHF	TGTGCCAGCAGCCAAGAGGCGGGGTTTGGTCCCCTCCACTTT
.	TRBJ2-1	TRBV20-1	once	CSAPEGEFLGEQFF	TGCAGTGCCCCCGAGGGGGAGTTCTTAGGTGAGCAGTTCTTC
.	TRBJ2-1	TRBV7-9	few	CASAARDNEQFF	TGTGCCAGCGCCGCCAGGGACAATGAGCAGTTCTTC
.	TRBJ2-3	TRBV9	once	CASSPLGDKTDTQYF	TGTGCCAGCAGCCCTCTGGGGGATAAGACAGATACGCAGTATTTT
TRBD1	TRBJ1-5	TRBV28	.	CASCGDRAFKPQHF	TGTGCCAGCTGTGGGGACAGGGCATTCAAGCCCCAACATTTT
.	TRBJ2-7	TRBV6-5	.	CASSDPAYEQYF	TGTGCCAGCAGCGACCCTGCCTACGAGCAGTACTTC
.	TRBJ2-3	TRBV4-3	few	CASSQDGTVTQYF	TGCGCCAGCAGCCAAGATGGGACGGTTACGCAGTATTTT
TRBD1	TRBJ2-5	TRBV20-1	few	CSAGGQGIQETQYF	TGCAGTGCGGGGGGACAGGGCATTCAAGAGACCCAGTACTTC
TRBD2	TRBJ2-2	TRBV10-3	.	CAISARTSGRVGELFF	TGTGCCATCAGTGCCCGGACTAGCGGGAGGGTCGGGGAGCTGTTTTTT
.	TRBJ2-1	TRBV20-1	few	CSASPGPYNEQFF	TGCAGTGCTAGTCCCGGACCCTACAATGAGCAGTTCTTC
TRBD2	TRBJ2-3	TRBV6-1	.	CASSRLAGIADTQYF	TGTGCCAGCAGCAGACTAGCGGGAATTGCAGATACGCAGTATTTT
.	TRBJ2-3	TRBV6-4	many	CASSPQGGDTQYF	TGTGCCAGCAGCCCCCAAGGGGGGGATACGCAGTATTTT
TRBD1	TRBJ2-4	TRBV18	many	CASSGTGGENIQYF	TGTGCCAGCTCCGGGACAGGGGGAGAAAACATTCAGTACTTC
.	TRBJ1-5	TRBV6-6	.	CASSQIGQPQHF	TGTGCCAGCAGCCAGATCGGTCAGCCCCAGCATTTT
TRBD2	TRBJ2-7	TRBV10-3	.	CAISQGLAGGPPGGEQYF	TGTGCCATCAGCCAGGGACTAGCGGGAGGGCCTCCCGGGGGTGAGCAGTACTTC
TRBD1	TRBJ2-3	TRBV18	many	CASSADRGSTQYF	TGTGCCAGCTCCGCCGACAGGGGGAGTACGCAGTATTTT
TRBD2	TRBJ2-1	TRBV20-1	many	CSALGLGRNEQFF	TGCAGTGCCTTGGGACTAGGAAGGAATGAGCAGTTCTTC
TRBD2	TRBJ2-1	TRBV5-1	.	CASSDGTSGVSYNEQFF	TGCGCCAGCAGCGACGGGACTAGCGGGGTCTCCTACAATGAGCAGTTCTTC
TRBD1	TRBJ2-1	TRBV20-1	.	CSADPQGAFNEQFF	TGCAGTGCAGATCCACAGGGGGCGTTTAATGAGCAGTTCTTC
.	TRBJ2-7	TRBV6-1	.	CASSEPGHPSYEQYF	TGTGCCAGCAGTGAGCCGGGACATCCTTCCTACGAGCAGTACTTC
.	TRBJ2-5	TRBV5-1	few	CASSRAGERQETQYF	TGCGCCAGCAGCCGAGCCGGGGAGCGGCAAGAGACCCAGTACTTC
TRBD1	TRBJ2-7	TRBV29-1	.	CSVTGTGDHEQYF	TGCAGCGTTACCGGGACAGGGGACCACGAGCAGTACTTC
.	TRBJ2-7	TRBV2	.	CASSPPTAGGFEQYF	TGTGCCAGCAGTCCTCCTACAGCAGGAGGTTTCGAGCAGTACTTC
.	TRBJ2-7	TRBV5-8	.	CASMTFDRSHEQYF	TGTGCCAGCATGACGTTCGACAGGTCCCACGAGCAGTACTTC
.	TRBJ1-2	TRBV5-1	.	CASSFTGDKSYGYTF	TGCGCCAGCAGCTTTACGGGGGATAAGAGCTATGGCTACACCTTC
.	TRBJ2-5	TRBV20-1	.	CSARDIGSLGETQYF	TGCAGTGCTAGAGATATCGGCAGCCTAGGGGAGACCCAGTACTTC
TRBD2	TRBJ2-1	TRBV7-2	few	CASSYRTSGRGNNEQFF	TGTGCCAGCAGCTACCGGACTAGCGGGAGAGGGAACAATGAGCAGTTCTTC
TRBD2	TRBJ2-3	TRBV20-1	.	CSARRLAGGDTQYF	TGCAGTGCTAGAAGGCTAGCGGGAGGAGATACGCAGTATTTT
.	TRBJ1-6	TRBV20-1	.	CSARRSGNRDNSPLHF	TGCAGTGCTAGGAGGTCGGGGAACAGGGATAATTCACCCCTCCACTTT
TRBD2	TRBJ2-7	TRBV9	few	CASSTQAGGCMFYEQYF	TGTGCCAGCAGCACCCAAGCGGGAGGGTGTATGTTCTACGAGCAGTACTTC
TRBD1	TRBJ2-5	TRBV29-1	.	CSVELGGETQYF	TGCAGCGTTGAATTAGGGGGCGAGACCCAGTACTTC
.	TRBJ2-3	TRBV11-2	.	CASSPHPRDTQYF	TGTGCCAGCAGCCCACATCCCCGAGATACGCAGTATTTT
TRBD2	TRBJ2-3	TRBV29-1	.	CSVDKSSGTSDTQYF	TGCAGCGTTGATAAGTCTAGCGGGACGTCAGATACGCAGTATTTT
.	TRBJ2-5	TRBV12-3/TRBV12-4	.	CASSRGQVRETQYF	TGTGCCAGCAGCCGGGGTCAGGTTAGGGAGACCCAGTACTTC
.	TRBJ2-2	TRBV5-1	.	CASSLGHLPNTGELFF	TGCGCCAGCAGCTTGGGACATCTGCCGAACACCGGGGAGCTGTTTTTT
TRBD2	TRBJ2-3	TRBV5-5	.	CASSSSFTGTSGDTQYF	TGTGCCAGCAGCTCGTCCTTTACCGGGACTAGCGGAGATACGCAGTATTTT
.	TRBJ1-1	TRBV29-1	many	CSVRGGWNTEAFF	TGCAGCGTCCGGGGGGGCTGGAACACTGAAGCTTTCTTT
TRBD1	TRBJ2-7	TRBV11-2	once	CASSSYRGAEQYF	TGTGCCAGCAGCTCCTACAGGGGCGCCGAGCAGTACTTC
TRBD2	TRBJ2-1	TRBV27	.	CASSSLLAGVWHEQFF	TGTGCCAGCAGTTCCCTCCTAGCGGGAGTTTGGCATGAGCAGTTCTTC
.	TRBJ2-5	TRBV20-1	.	CSARGRPQETQYF	TGCAGTGCTAGGGGCAGGCCCCAAGAGACCCAGTACTTC
.	TRBJ1-4	TRBV20-1	.	CSARGLNEKLFF	TGCAGTGCTAGAGGGCTAAATGAAAAACTGTTTTTT